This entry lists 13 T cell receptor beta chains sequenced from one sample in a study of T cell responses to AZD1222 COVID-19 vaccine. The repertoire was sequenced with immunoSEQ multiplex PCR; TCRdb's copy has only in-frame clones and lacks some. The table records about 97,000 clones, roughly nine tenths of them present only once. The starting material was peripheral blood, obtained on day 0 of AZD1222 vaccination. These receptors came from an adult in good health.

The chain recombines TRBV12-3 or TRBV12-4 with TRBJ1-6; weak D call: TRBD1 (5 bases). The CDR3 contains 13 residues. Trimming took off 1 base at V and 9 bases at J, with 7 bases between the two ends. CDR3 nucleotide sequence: TGTGCCAGCAGTTTAGTGGGACCTTCACCCCTCCACTTT. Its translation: CASSLVGPSPLHF.

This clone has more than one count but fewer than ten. The CDR3 DNA reads TGTGCCTGGGCGGACAGTAGCAGAGATCCCCTCCACTTT. Amino acid sequence: CAWADSSRDPLHF. The chain recombines TRBV30 with TRBJ1-6; possible D gene TRBD1, 6 bases. This CDR3 has 13 residues. V lost 5 bases to trimming and J lost 13 bases, with 18 bases between them. CDR1 and CDR2 (germline): GTSNPN, SVGIG (reference sequence).

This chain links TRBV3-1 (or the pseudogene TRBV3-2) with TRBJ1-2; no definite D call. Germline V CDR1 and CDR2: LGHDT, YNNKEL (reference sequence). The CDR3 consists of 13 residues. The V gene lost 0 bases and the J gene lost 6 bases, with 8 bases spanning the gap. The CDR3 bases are TGTGCCAGCAGCCAAGAGGGCCTGAATGGCTACACCTTC. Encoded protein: CASSQEGLNGYTF.

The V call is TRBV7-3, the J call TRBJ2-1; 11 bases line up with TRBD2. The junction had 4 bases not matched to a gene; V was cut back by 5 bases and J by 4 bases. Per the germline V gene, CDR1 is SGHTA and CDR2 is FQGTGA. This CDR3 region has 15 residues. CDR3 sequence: CASSPLAGAYNEQFF. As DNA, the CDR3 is TGTGCCAGCAGCCCACTAGCGGGAGCTTACAATGAGCAGTTCTTC. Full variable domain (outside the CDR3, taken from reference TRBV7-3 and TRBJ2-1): GAGVSQTPSNKVTEKGKYVELRCDPISGHTALYWYRQSLGQGPEFLIYFQGTGAADDSGLPNDRFFAVRPEGSVSTLKIQRTERGDSAVYLCASSPLAGAYNEQFFGPGTRLTVL.

The CDR3 here is CASTLTQGQPQHF. DNA of the CDR3: TGTGCCAGCACCTTGACCCAGGGTCAGCCCCAGCATTTT. The chain uses TRBV27 and TRBJ1-5, with D possibly being TRBD1 (5 bases). The CDR3 is 13 residues long. Germline-derived CDR1 and CDR2 are MNHEY and SMNVEV (reference sequence). V was pared by 7 bases and J by 6 bases, with 13 bases between.

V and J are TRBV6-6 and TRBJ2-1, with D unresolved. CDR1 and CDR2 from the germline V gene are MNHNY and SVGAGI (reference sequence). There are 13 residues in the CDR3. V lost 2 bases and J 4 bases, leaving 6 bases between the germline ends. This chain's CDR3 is CASSYTAYNEQFF. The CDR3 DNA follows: TGTGCCAGCAGTTACACGGCGTACAATGAGCAGTTCTTC.

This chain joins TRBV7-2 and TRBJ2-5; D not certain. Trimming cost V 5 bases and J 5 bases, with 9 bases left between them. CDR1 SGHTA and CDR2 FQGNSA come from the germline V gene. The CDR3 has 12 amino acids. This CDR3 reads CASSPQTETQYF. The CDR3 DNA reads TGTGCCAGCAGCCCCCAGACGGAGACCCAGTACTTC. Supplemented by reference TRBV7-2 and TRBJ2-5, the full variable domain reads GAGVSQSPSNKVTEKGKDVELRCDPISGHTALYWYRQSLGQGLEFLIYFQGNSAPDKSGLPSDRFSAERTGGSVSTLTIQRTQQEDSAVYLCASSPQTETQYFGPGTRLLVL.

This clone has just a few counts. CDR3: CASRSQGAYEQYF. The CDR3 region has the DNA TGTGCCAGTAGGAGTCAGGGGGCATACGAGCAGTACTTC. The chain joins TRBV19 to TRBJ2-7; TRBD1 aligns across 8 bases. This CDR3 contains 13 residues. With V trimmed by 6 bases and J by 4 bases, 5 bases remained unmatched. Germline values: CDR1 LNHDA, CDR2 SQIVND (reference sequence).

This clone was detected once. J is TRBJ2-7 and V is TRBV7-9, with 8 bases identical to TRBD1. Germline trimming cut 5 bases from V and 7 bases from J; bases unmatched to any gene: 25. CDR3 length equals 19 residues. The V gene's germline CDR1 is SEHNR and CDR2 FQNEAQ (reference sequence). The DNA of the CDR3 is TGTGCCAGCAGCCGGAAATGGACAGGGAATTCCCGGAGGGCGGGGGAGCAGTACTTC. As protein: CASSRKWTGNSRRAGEQYF.

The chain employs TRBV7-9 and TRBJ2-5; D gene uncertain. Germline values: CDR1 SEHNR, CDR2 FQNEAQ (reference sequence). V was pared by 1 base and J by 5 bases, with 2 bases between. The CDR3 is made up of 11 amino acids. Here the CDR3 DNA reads TGTGCCAGCAGCTTAGATGAGACCCAGTACTTC. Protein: CASSLDETQYF.

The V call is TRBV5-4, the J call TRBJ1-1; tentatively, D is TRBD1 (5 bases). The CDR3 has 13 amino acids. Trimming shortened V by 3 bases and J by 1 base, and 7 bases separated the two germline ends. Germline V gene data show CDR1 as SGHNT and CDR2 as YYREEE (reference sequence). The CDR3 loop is CASSSTENTEAFF. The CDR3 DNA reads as TGTGCCAGCAGCTCGACAGAGAACACTGAAGCTTTCTTT. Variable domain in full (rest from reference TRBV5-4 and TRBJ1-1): ETGVTQSPTHLIKTRGQQVTLRCSSQSGHNTVSWYQQALGQGPQFIFQYYREEENGRGNFPPRFSGLQFPNYSSELNVNALELDDSALYLCASSSTENTEAFFGQGTRLTVV.

The CDR3 DNA reads TGTGCCAGCAGTCCTCGGGGCCGTTATCATGAGCAGTTCTTC. Translating it yields CASSPRGRYHEQFF. The V gene is TRBV6-5, the J gene TRBJ2-1; either TRBD1 or TRBD2 may fit D (5 bases each). Germline CDR1 and CDR2: MNHEY and SVGAGI. CDR3 length equals 14 residues. V was cut by 5 bases and J by 8 bases, with 16 bases left in between.

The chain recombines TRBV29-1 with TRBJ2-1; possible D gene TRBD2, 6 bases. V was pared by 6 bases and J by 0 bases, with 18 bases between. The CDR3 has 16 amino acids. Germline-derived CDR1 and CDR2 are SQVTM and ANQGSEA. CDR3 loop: CSVPLGTGSSYNEQFF. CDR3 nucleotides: TGCAGCGTCCCACTGGGGACTGGGAGCTCCTACAATGAGCAGTTCTTC.